This T cell receptor beta chain was identified in a study of cytomegalovirus exposure and HLA in healthy donors. As regards this clone: What it recognizes is unknown.

The PCR was carried out with 60 Vbeta primers and 13 Jbeta primers. Per the authors' pipeline: An analysis that came later counted 80 million or so unique TCR beta chains, 10 million to 12 million shared. Assay used: immunoSEQ multiplex PCR; TCRdb lists only in-frame clones, some missing. Clone size and V and J calls were adopted from that table, with D and trimming inferred from the DNA. The profile shows about 240,000 clones, around 84% of them singletons. The CDR3 length is 15 residues. After removal of 5 bases from V and 4 bases from J, the junction contained 6 bases not matched to a gene. Germline values: CDR1 SGHTA, CDR2 FQGTGA. General study points: V- and J-gene trimming in TCR beta was tied to a missense DCLRE1C variant by an analysis performed later.

The specimen was PBMCs. The J gene is TRBJ2-1, the V gene TRBV7-3; 9 bases fit TRBD2. This receptor was obtained from a girl aged 2 to 9 in good health and CMV-seronegative. The CDR3 is CASSLTSGYYNEQFF. The CDR3 coding sequence is TGTGCCAGCAGCCTCACTAGCGGGTATTACAATGAGCAGTTCTTC.